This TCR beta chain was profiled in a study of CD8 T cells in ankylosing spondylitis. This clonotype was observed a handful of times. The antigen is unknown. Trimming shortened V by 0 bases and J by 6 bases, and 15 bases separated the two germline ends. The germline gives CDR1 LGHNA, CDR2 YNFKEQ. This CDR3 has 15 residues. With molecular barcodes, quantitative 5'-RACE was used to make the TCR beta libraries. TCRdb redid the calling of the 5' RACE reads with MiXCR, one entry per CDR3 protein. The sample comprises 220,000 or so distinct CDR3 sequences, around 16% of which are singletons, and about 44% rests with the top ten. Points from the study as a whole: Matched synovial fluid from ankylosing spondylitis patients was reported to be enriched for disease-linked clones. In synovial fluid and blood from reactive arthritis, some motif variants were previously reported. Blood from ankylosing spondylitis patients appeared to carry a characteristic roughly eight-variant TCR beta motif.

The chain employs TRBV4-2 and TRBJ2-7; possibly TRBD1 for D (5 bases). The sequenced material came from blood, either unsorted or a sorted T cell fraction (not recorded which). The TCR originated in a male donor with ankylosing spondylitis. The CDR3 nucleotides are TGTGCCAGCAGCCAAGAAGTTGGGGCGCCCCGCGAGCAGTACTTC. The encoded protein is CASSQEVGAPREQYF.